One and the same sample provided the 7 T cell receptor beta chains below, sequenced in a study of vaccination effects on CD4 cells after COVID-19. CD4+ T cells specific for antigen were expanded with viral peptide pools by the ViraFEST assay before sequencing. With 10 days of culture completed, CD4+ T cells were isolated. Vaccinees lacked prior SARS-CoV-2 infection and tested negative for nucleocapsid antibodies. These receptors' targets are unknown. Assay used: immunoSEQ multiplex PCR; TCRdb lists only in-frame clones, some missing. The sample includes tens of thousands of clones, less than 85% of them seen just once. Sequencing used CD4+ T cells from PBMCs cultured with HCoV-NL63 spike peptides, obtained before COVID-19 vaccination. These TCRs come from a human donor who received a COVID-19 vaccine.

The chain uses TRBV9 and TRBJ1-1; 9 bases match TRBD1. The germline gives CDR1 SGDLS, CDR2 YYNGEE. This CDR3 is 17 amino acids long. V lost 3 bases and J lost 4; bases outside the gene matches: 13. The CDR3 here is CASSERPPGQGPTEAFF. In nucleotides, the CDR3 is TGTGCCAGCAGCGAGAGGCCACCGGGACAGGGACCCACTGAAGCTTTCTTT.

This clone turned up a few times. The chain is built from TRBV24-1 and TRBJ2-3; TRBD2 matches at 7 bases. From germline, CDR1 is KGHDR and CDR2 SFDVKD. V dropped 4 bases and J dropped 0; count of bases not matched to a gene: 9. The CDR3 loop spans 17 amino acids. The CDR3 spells CATSDPRGVSSTDTQYF. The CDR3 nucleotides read TGTGCCACCAGTGACCCCCGGGGGGTATCTAGCACAGATACGCAGTATTTT.

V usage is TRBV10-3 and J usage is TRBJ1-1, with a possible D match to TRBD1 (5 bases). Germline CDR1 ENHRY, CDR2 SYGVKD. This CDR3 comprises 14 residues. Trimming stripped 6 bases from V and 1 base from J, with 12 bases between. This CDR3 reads CAISAGPRNTEAFF. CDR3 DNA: TGTGCCATCAGCGCGGGACCCAGGAACACTGAAGCTTTCTTT.

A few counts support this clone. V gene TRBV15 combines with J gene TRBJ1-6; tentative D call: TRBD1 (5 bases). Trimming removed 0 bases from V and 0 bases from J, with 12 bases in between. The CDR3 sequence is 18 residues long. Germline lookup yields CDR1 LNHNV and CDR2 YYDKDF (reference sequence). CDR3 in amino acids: CATSRDRHGGSYNSPLHF. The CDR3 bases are TGTGCCACCAGCAGAGATCGACACGGGGGCTCCTATAATTCACCCCTCCACTTT.

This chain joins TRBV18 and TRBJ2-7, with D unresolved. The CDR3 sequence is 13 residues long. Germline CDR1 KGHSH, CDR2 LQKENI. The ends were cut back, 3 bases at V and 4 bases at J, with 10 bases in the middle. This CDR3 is CASSPTGPYEQYV. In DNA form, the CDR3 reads TGTGCCAGCTCACCCACGGGTCCGTACGAGCAGTACGTC.

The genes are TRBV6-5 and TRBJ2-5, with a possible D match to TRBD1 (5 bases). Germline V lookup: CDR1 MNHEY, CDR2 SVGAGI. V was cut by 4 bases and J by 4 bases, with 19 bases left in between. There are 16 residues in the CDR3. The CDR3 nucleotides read TGTGCCAGCAGTTTCCAGGGTATCGTGGGTGGAGAGACCCAGTACTTC. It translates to CASSFQGIVGGETQYF.

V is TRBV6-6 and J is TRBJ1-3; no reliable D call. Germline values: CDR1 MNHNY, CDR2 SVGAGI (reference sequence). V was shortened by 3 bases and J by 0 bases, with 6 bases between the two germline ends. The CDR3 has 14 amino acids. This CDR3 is CASSYPDSGNTIYF. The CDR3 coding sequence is TGTGCCAGCAGTTATCCGGACTCTGGAAACACCATATATTTT.